This TCR beta chain was found in a study of T cell changes during pregnancy in multiple sclerosis. Germline V gives CDR1 LGHNA, CDR2 YNFKEQ. Between the trimmed V and J ends, which lost 1 base and 6 bases, there was a span of 10 bases. The CDR3 spans 14 residues. Only in-frame clones appear in the TCRdb table, and some are missing; sequencing was by immunoSEQ multiplex PCR. The sample shows 38,000 or so clones, over 75% of them seen only once. The sample in question was CD8+ T cells from peripheral blood mononuclear cells, obtained before pregnancy. The chain recombines TRBV4-2 with TRBJ2-1, with no clear D. This sequence originates from a female donor with multiple sclerosis, enrolled in a pregnancy study. This chain's CDR3 is CASSQAAGINEQFF. The DNA of the CDR3 is TGTGCCAGCAGCCAAGCGGCAGGAATCAATGAGCAGTTCTTC.